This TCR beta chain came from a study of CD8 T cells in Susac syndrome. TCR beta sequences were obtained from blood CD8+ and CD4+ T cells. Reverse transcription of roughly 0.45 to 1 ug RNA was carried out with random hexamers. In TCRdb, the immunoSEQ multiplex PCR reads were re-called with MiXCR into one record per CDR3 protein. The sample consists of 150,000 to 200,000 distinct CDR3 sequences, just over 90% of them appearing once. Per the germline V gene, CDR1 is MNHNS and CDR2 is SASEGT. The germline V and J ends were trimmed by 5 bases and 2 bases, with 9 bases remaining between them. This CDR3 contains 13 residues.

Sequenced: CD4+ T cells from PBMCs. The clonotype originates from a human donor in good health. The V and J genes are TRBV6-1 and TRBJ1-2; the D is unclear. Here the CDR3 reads CASSNIPNYGYTF. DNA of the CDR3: TGTGCCAGCAGTAACATTCCGAACTATGGCTACACCTTC.